This T cell receptor beta chain was sequenced for a study of blood T cell repertoires in COVID-19. Background on the study: The United States, Italy and Spain provided the acute and convalescent COVID-19 samples. From T cells, B-cell-depleted T cells, or PBMCs came the material, which was cDNA or gDNA.

How the authors handled the data: It was from reference gene primer amplification that nucleated cell counts were estimated. The data were produced by immunoSEQ multiplex PCR, yet TCRdb's version contains in-frame clones alone and is incomplete. D and trimming come from the DNA, and the V and J calls and clone size come from that table. The table lists about 55,000 clones, roughly 85% of them singletons. V lost 0 bases and J lost 2; bases outside the gene matches: 4. The CDR3 has 15 amino acids. The V gene's germline CDR1 is ENHRY and CDR2 SYGVKD. What was sequenced was peripheral blood. The clonotype comes from a human donor in a cohort sampled during active COVID-19. The V and J genes are TRBV10-3 and TRBJ2-7; the match to TRBD1 covers 7 bases. CDR3 DNA sequence: TGTGCCATCAGTGAGTCATCAGGGGGAACCTACGAGCAGTACTTC. Its translation is CAISESSGGTYEQYF.